This TCR beta chain was captured in a study of blood T cells in healthy people across ages. The junction had 13 bases not matched to a gene; V was cut back by 7 bases and J by 4 bases. This CDR3 contains 16 residues. Germline V gene sequence: CDR1 MNHEY, CDR2 SVGAGI. The second PCR ran about 6 to 11 cycles with a sample-barcoded 5' primer and J-beta primers. TCRdb redid the calling of the 5' RACE reads with MiXCR, one entry per CDR3 protein. The repertoire has approximately 1.5 million distinct CDR3 sequences, 30% to 40% of them found once; the top ten carry around 11%. This TCR came from a woman aged 25 to 39 in good health. The chain combines TRBV6-5 with TRBJ1-3; 7 bases line up with TRBD1. Sequencing was carried out using blood. The CDR3 DNA is TGTGCCAGCACCAACAAACTCGGGACAGCCGGAAACACCATATATTTT. It specifies CASTNKLGTAGNTIYF.